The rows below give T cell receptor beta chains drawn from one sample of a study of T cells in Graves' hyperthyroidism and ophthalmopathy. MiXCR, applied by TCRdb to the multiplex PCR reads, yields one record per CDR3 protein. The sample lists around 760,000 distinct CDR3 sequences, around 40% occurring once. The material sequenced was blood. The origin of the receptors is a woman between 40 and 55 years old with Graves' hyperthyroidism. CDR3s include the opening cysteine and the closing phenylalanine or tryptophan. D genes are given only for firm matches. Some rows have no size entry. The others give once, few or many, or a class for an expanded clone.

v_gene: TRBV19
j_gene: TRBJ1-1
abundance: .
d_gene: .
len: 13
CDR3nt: TGTGCCACCCCCGGGGTAGTGGTCACTGAAGCTTTCTTT
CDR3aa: CATPGVVVTEAFF

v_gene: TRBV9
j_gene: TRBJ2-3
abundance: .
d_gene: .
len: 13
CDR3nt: TGTGCCAGCAGCCTCGCCTTTGTAGATACGCAGTATTTT
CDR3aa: CASSLAFVDTQYF

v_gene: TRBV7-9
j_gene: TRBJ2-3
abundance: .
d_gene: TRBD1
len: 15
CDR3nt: TGTGCCAGCAGCTTAGGGGACAGGAGCACAGATACGCAGTATTTT
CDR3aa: CASSLGDRSTDTQYF

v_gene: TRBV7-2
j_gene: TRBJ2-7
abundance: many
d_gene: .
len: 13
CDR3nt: TGTGCCAGCAGCGCCGTGGGTGCCTACGAGCAGTACTTC
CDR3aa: CASSAVGAYEQYF

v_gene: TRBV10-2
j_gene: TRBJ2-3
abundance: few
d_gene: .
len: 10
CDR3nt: TGCGCCAGCAGTCAAGATACGCAGTATTTT
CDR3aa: CASSQDTQYF

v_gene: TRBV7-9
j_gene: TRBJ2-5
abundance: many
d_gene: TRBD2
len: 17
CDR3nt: TGTGCCAGCAGCTCGCGTTTATCGCGGGAGGGATCAGAGGCCCAGTACTTC
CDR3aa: CASSSRLSREGSEAQYF

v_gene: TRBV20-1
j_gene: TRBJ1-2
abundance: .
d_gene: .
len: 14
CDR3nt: TGCAGTGCCAGCGCCGCGGGGGTCCACGGGGGCTACACCTTC
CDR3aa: CSASAAGVHGGYTF

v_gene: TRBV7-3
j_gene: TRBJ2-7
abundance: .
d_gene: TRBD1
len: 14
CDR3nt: TGTGCCAGCAGCCACCGGGACAGGCCACCTACGTATGACTTC
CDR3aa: CASSHRDRPPTYDF

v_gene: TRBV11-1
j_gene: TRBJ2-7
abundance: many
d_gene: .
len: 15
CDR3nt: TGTGCCAGCAGCACAGGCGGGTCTCCACTGGACGAGCAGTACTTC
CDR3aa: CASSTGGSPLDEQYF

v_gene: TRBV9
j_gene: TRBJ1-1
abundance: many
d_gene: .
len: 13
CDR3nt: TGTGCCAGCAGCGTAGATGGGAACACTGAAGCTTTCTTT
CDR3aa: CASSVDGNTEAFF

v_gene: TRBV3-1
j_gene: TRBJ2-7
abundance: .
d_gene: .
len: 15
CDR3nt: TGTGCCAGCAGCCAAGTGTCGGGGGAGCTGGGAGAGCAGTACTTC
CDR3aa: CASSQVSGELGEQYF

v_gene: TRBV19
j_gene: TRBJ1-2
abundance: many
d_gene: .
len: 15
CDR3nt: TGTGCCAGTAGTACAGGGAGTAGCACTAACTATGGCTACACCTTC
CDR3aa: CASSTGSSTNYGYTF

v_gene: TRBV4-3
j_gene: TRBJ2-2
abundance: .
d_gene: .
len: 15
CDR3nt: TGCGCCAGCAGCCAAGAGGCCCAGAGAACCGGGGAGCTGTTTTTT
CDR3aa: CASSQEAQRTGELFF

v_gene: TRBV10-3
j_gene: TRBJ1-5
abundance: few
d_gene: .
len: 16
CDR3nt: TGTGCCATCAGTGAGCAGGGAGATTATAGCAATCAGCCCCAGCATTTT
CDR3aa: CAISEQGDYSNQPQHF

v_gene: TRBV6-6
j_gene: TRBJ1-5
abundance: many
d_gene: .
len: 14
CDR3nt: TGTGCCAGCAGCCCGTGGGGATACGATCAGCCCCAGCATTTT
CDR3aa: CASSPWGYDQPQHF

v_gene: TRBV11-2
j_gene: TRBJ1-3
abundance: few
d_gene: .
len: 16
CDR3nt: TGTGCCAGCAGCCCTAACGACAGACGCTCTGGAAACACCATATATTTT
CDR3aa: CASSPNDRRSGNTIYF

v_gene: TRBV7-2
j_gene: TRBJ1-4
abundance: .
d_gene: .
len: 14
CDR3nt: TGTGCCAGCAGCTACGACAGTGTAAATGAAAAACTGTTTTTT
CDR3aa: CASSYDSVNEKLFF

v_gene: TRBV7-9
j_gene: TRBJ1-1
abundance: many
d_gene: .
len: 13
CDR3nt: TGTGCCAGCAGCCTTCTTGACAGAACTGAAGCTTTCTTT
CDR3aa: CASSLLDRTEAFF

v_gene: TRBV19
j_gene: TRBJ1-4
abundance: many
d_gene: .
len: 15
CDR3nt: TGTGCCAGTAGTCCACGGACACCTTCTAATGAAAAACTGTTTTTT
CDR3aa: CASSPRTPSNEKLFF

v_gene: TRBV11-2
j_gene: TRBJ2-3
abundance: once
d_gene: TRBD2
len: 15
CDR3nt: TGTGCCAGCCTGGGGAGGGGATACCTCACAGATACGCAGTATTTT
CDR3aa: CASLGRGYLTDTQYF

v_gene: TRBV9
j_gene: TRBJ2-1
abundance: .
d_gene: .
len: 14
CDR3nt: TGTGCCAGCAGCACTCAAGGAGTTTACAATGAGCAGTTCTTC
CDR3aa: CASSTQGVYNEQFF

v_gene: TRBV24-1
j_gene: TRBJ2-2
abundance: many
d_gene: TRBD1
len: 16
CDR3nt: TGTGCCACCAGGGGACAGGAAGATCCGAACACCGGGGAGCTGTTTTTT
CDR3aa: CATRGQEDPNTGELFF

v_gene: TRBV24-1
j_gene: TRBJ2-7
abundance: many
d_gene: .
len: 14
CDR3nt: TGTGCCACCAGTGAAGGACAGAGCCTTAGAAAGCAGTACTTC
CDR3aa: CATSEGQSLRKQYF

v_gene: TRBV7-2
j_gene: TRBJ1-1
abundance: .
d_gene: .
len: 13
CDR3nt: TGTGCCAGCAGCTTAGAGCAAAGCCTGGGAGCTTTCTTT
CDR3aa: CASSLEQSLGAFF

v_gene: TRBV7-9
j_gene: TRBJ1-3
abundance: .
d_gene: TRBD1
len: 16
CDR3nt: TGTGCCAGCAGCTTAGCGACAGGGGGCTTTGAAAACACCATATATTTT
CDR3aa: CASSLATGGFENTIYF

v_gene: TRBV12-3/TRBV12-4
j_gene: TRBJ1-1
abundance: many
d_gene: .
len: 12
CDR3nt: TGTGCCTCGCGGGGGAGAACGACTGAAGCTTTCTTT
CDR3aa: CASRGRTTEAFF

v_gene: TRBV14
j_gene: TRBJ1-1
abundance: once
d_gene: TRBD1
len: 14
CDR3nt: TGTGCCAGCAGCCAGAAGACAGGGGGCACTGAAGCTTTCTTT
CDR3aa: CASSQKTGGTEAFF